Following are 15 T cell receptor beta chains from one sample sequenced in a study of beta chain features in type 1 diabetes. Expressed TCRB transcripts were sequenced after all isolated RNA was converted to cDNA. Sequenced by immunoSEQ multiplex PCR; TCRdb stores in-frame clones only, minus some. The table lists 600,000 to 650,000 clones, about 14% of them singletons. The material sequenced was naive CD4+ T cells from blood. The receptors originated from a man aged 18 to 29 in good health.

This clone was counted only a few times. The CDR3 is CAESPMSNYGYTF. The CDR3 nucleotides are TGTGCCGAGTCCCCAATGTCTAACTATGGCTACACCTTC. This chain uses TRBV2 with TRBJ1-2, with D hard to call. CDR1 and CDR2 from the germline V gene are SNHLY and FYNNEI. The CDR3 covers 13 residues. V was trimmed by 11 bases and J by 0 bases, leaving 13 bases between them.

The table lists this clone with a few counts. Other nucleotide sequences in the sample specify the same CDR3. V and J are TRBV5-1 and TRBJ2-7; possible D gene TRBD1, 5 bases. There are 13 residues in the CDR3. Looked up from germline, CDR1 is SGHRS and CDR2 is YFSETQ. Trimming removed 0 bases from V and 3 bases from J, with 7 bases in between. CDR3 DNA: TGCGCCAGCAGCTTGGACAGGAACTACGAGCAGTACTTC. This gives the protein CASSLDRNYEQYF. The whole variable domain, filled in from reference TRBV5-1 and TRBJ2-7, reads KAGVTQTPRYLIKTRGQQVTLSCSPISGHRSVSWYQQTPGQGLQFLFEYFSETQRNKGNFPGRFSGRQFSNSRSEMNVSTLELGDSALYLCASSLDRNYEQYFGPGTRLTVT.

This chain uses TRBV9 with TRBJ2-7; 10 nucleotides match TRBD2. V shed 0 bases, J shed 2 bases, and the junction held 5 bases outside the gene matches. This CDR3 contains 16 residues. CDR1 is SGDLS, CDR2 YYNGEE, per germline. The chain's CDR3 is CASSVGPAGGPYEQYF. The DNA for the CDR3 is TGTGCCAGCAGCGTAGGTCCAGCGGGAGGGCCCTACGAGCAGTACTTC.

The V and J genes are TRBV5-1 and TRBJ2-1; TRBD2 matches at 8 bases. J was trimmed by 5 bases and V by 0 bases; bases with no gene match: 7. Germline V gene data show CDR1 as SGHRS and CDR2 as YFSETQ. This CDR3 is 16 amino acids long. The CDR3 DNA reads TGCGCCAGCAGCTTGGCCGTGGGAGCGGGGGACAATGAGCAGTTCTTC. Amino acid sequence: CASSLAVGAGDNEQFF.

This clone was seen a handful of times. The chain uses TRBV19 and TRBJ1-1, with D perhaps TRBD1 (5 bases). The CDR3 runs 16 residues. CDR1 and CDR2 from the germline V gene are LNHDA and SQIVND (reference sequence). V dropped 5 bases and J dropped 0 bases, with 16 bases sitting between them. DNA for the CDR3: TGTGCCAGTAGTTCCCTCCAGGGTATTATGAACACTGAAGCTTTCTTT. Translation gives CASSSLQGIMNTEAFF.

The chain has TRBV29-1 and TRBJ2-2; TRBD2 might be the D (7 bases). Germline-derived CDR1 and CDR2 are SQVTM and ANQGSEA. V was cut by 7 bases and J by 4 bases, with 16 bases left in between. The CDR3 has 14 amino acids. The CDR3: CSAEGGSSTGELFF. The CDR3 nucleotides are TGCAGCGCCGAGGGGGGGTCGAGCACCGGGGAGCTGTTTTTT.

The genes are TRBV28 and TRBJ1-3; TRBD1 matches at 7 bases. CDR1 is MDHEN and CDR2 is SYDVKM in the germline V gene. V lost 5 bases and J lost 0; bases outside the gene matches: 10. The CDR3 sequence is 17 residues long. The CDR3 protein is CASSLWTGPSSGNTIYF. Written as DNA, the CDR3 is TGTGCCAGCAGTCTCTGGACAGGCCCGAGCTCTGGAAACACCATATATTTT. Based on the CDR3 plus reference TRBV28 and TRBJ1-3, the full variable domain is DVKVTQSSRYLVKRTGEKVFLECVQDMDHENMFWYRQDPGLGLRLIYFSYDVKMKEKGDIPEGYSVSREKKERFSLILESASTNQTSMYLCASSLWTGPSSGNTIYFGEGSWLTVV.

This clone was seen a few times. The V call is TRBV6-4, the J call TRBJ2-3; 10 bases agree with TRBD1. Trimming cost V 0 bases and J 3 bases; bases outside gene matches: 6. Germline loops: CDR1 MRHNA, CDR2 SNTAGT. The CDR3 has 17 amino acids. The CDR3 DNA follows: TGTGCCAGCAGTGACTCCGGGACAGGGGTCCTAACAGATACGCAGTATTTT. Protein: CASSDSGTGVLTDTQYF.

In its sample, this clone was seen a few times. The chain employs TRBV6-5 and TRBJ2-1; 10 bases align to TRBD2. This CDR3 contains 15 residues. V lost 6 bases to trimming and J lost 1 base; unmatched junction nucleotides: 3. Germline V gene data show CDR1 as MNHEY and CDR2 as SVGAGI. The CDR3 protein is CASSPAGGSYNEQFF. CDR3 bases: TGTGCCAGCAGCCCAGCGGGGGGGTCCTACAATGAGCAGTTCTTC.

This clone was picked up a small number of times. The chain is built from TRBV30 and TRBJ2-1, with 8 bases aligning to TRBD1. The ends lost 0 bases at V and 5 bases at J; junction bases unmatched: 9. The CDR3 is 16 amino acids. Per the germline V gene, CDR1 is GTSNPN and CDR2 is SVGIG (reference sequence). The CDR3 reads CAWSVRGRGQHNEQFF. Here the CDR3 DNA reads TGTGCCTGGAGTGTACGGGGCAGGGGGCAGCACAATGAGCAGTTCTTC.

The J gene is TRBJ2-5, the V gene TRBV20-1, with D unresolved. V shed 0 bases and J shed 11 bases, with 7 bases lying between them. The CDR3 has 10 amino acids. CDR1 and CDR2 from the germline V gene are DFQATT and SNEGSKA (reference sequence). The CDR3 DNA follows: TGCAGTGCTAGAGATGTCTCTCAGTACTTC. Translating it yields CSARDVSQYF.

This clone was seen a few times. The gene calls are TRBV9 and TRBJ2-1; 8 nucleotides agree with TRBD1. The germline CDR1 and CDR2 sequences are SGDLS and YYNGEE. The V gene end was trimmed by 0 bases and the J gene end by 5 bases; junction bases not matched to a gene: 4. The CDR3 is 15 amino acids. The CDR3 is CASSVAPDRDNEQFF. The CDR3 nucleotides read TGTGCCAGCAGCGTAGCCCCGGACAGGGACAATGAGCAGTTCTTC.

This clone was seen a handful of times. The gene calls are TRBV9 and TRBJ2-3, with TRBD2 identical over 13 bases. The J segment lost 6 bases and the V segment lost 3 bases, leaving 10 bases of the junction unmatched. This CDR3 comprises 17 residues. Germline-derived CDR1 and CDR2 are SGDLS and YYNGEE. The CDR3 sequence: CASSATSGRARADTQYF. The DNA of the CDR3 is TGTGCCAGCAGCGCAACTAGCGGGAGGGCCCGAGCGGATACGCAGTATTTT.

J is TRBJ1-4 and V is TRBV7-9; D perhaps matches TRBD1 (6 bases). Germline CDR1 and CDR2: SEHNR and FQNEAQ (reference sequence). The V end was cut by 2 bases, the J end by 5 bases, with 12 bases between. This CDR3 comprises 15 residues. The CDR3: CASSLMGDRNEKLFF. Here the CDR3 DNA reads TGTGCCAGCAGCTTAATGGGAGACAGGAATGAAAAACTGTTTTTT.

As concerns this clone: In the same sample, other DNA sequences code for this CDR3. The chain combines TRBV4-2 with TRBJ1-4; 9 positions match TRBD1. CDR1 LGHNA and CDR2 YNFKEQ come from the germline V gene. This CDR3 spans 14 amino acids. Trimming removed 4 bases from V and 4 bases from J; junction bases left unmatched: 1. CDR3 DNA sequence: TGTGCCAGCAGCCTGGGACAGGGTAATGAAAAACTGTTTTTT. It encodes CASSLGQGNEKLFF.